These T cell receptor beta chains were read from a single sample in a study of cytomegalovirus exposure and HLA in healthy donors. Libraries were prepared by immunoSEQ multiplex PCR; TCRdb keeps only in-frame clonotypes and omits some of them. Of some 71,000 clones listed, roughly two thirds are singletons. The source material was PBMCs. Receptors originate from a man in his forties in good health and CMV-seropositive. The CDR3 runs from the conserved cysteine through the conserved F or W. Each record gives: CDR3 DNA, CDR3 protein, V gene, clone size, D gene, J gene. D genes are given only for firm matches. Rows may omit the clone size; those that give it use once, few, many or a size class.

CDR3 DNA: TGTGCCAGCAGCCAGGGACAGCTAGGCACTGAAGCTTTCTTT; CDR3 protein: CASSQGQLGTEAFF; V gene: TRBV4-2; clone size: -; D gene: TRBD1; J gene: TRBJ1-1
CDR3 DNA: TGTGCCAGTAGTATAGGGACTAGCGGGATTGGGGAGACCCAGTACTTC; CDR3 protein: CASSIGTSGIGETQYF; V gene: TRBV19; clone size: -; D gene: TRBD2; J gene: TRBJ2-5
CDR3 DNA: TGTGCCAGCAGCTTTAACCTTCGAGGGGAAAAACTGTTTTTT; CDR3 protein: CASSFNLRGEKLFF; V gene: TRBV5-6; clone size: -; D gene: -; J gene: TRBJ1-4
CDR3 DNA: TGTGCCAGCTCACCAATACAGCCAGGGGGCACAGATACGCAGTATTTT; CDR3 protein: CASSPIQPGGTDTQYF; V gene: TRBV18; clone size: -; D gene: -; J gene: TRBJ2-3
CDR3 DNA: TGCAGTGCCCGGGGGGGGGCTGAAGCTTTCTTT; CDR3 protein: CSARGGAEAFF; V gene: TRBV20-1; clone size: few; D gene: -; J gene: TRBJ1-1
CDR3 DNA: TGTGCCAGTAGTACGGACAGGGGAGGCACAAATAATTCACCCCTCCACTTT; CDR3 protein: CASSTDRGGTNNSPLHF; V gene: TRBV19; clone size: -; D gene: TRBD1; J gene: TRBJ1-6
CDR3 DNA: TGTGCCAGCAGTGAGAGCAGGGTGGGTAATTCACCCCTCCACTTT; CDR3 protein: CASSESRVGNSPLHF; V gene: TRBV25-1; clone size: -; D gene: -; J gene: TRBJ1-6
CDR3 DNA: TGTGCCAGCTATTCTAGCTCCTACGAGCAGTACTTC; CDR3 protein: CASYSSSYEQYF; V gene: TRBV27; clone size: -; D gene: -; J gene: TRBJ2-7
CDR3 DNA: TGTGCCACAGGAGGGTTTCAGGCCGGCAATCAGCCCCAGCATTTT; CDR3 protein: CATGGFQAGNQPQHF; V gene: TRBV15; clone size: -; D gene: -; J gene: TRBJ1-5
CDR3 DNA: TGTGCCAGCAGTGATGATCCATGGCTCAACCGCGGAGCCAAAAACATTCAGTACTTC; CDR3 protein: CASSDDPWLNRGAKNIQYF; V gene: TRBV6-1; clone size: once; D gene: -; J gene: TRBJ2-4
CDR3 DNA: TGCAGCGTCAATAGGGCGGGAGGGGACAATGAGCAGTTCTTC; CDR3 protein: CSVNRAGGDNEQFF; V gene: TRBV29-1; clone size: once; D gene: TRBD2; J gene: TRBJ2-1
CDR3 DNA: TGTGCTAGTGGTTTTCCCGGGCAGGGTGGGGAGACCCAGTACTTC; CDR3 protein: CASGFPGQGGETQYF; V gene: TRBV12-5; clone size: -; D gene: -; J gene: TRBJ2-5
CDR3 DNA: TGTGCCAGCAGCTTAGGGAGGCGGGAGGGGTGGTATTTT; CDR3 protein: CASSLGRREGWYF; V gene: TRBV7-8; clone size: -; D gene: TRBD2; J gene: TRBJ2-3
CDR3 DNA: TGTGCCAGCAGTTCTTCAGGGCCCTACGAGCAGTACTTC; CDR3 protein: CASSSSGPYEQYF; V gene: TRBV28; clone size: -; D gene: -; J gene: TRBJ2-7
CDR3 DNA: TGTGCCAGCAGTTTCTCGGGGGGAGGTGAAAAACTGTTTTTT; CDR3 protein: CASSFSGGGEKLFF; V gene: TRBV28; clone size: -; D gene: -; J gene: TRBJ1-4
CDR3 DNA: TGTGCCAGCAGCCACTGGACAGGGAAAGGTGGCTACACCTTC; CDR3 protein: CASSHWTGKGGYTF; V gene: TRBV5-4; clone size: -; D gene: TRBD1; J gene: TRBJ1-2
CDR3 DNA: TGTGCCAGCAGTCGGCGGAGACCGCCGGACGTCCTGACTTTC; CDR3 protein: CASSRRRPPDVLTF; V gene: TRBV28; clone size: -; D gene: -; J gene: TRBJ2-6
CDR3 DNA: TGTGCCAGCAGTGACCGGACTAGCGGGAGGCCTTGGGAGCAGTACTTC; CDR3 protein: CASSDRTSGRPWEQYF; V gene: TRBV6-1; clone size: -; D gene: TRBD2; J gene: TRBJ2-7
CDR3 DNA: TGTGCCATCAGCACCGGGACAGGGGGCCTCTTGAACACTGAAGCTTTCTTT; CDR3 protein: CAISTGTGGLLNTEAFF; V gene: TRBV10-3; clone size: -; D gene: TRBD1; J gene: TRBJ1-1
CDR3 DNA: TGTGCCAGCCGAGGAGGGAACTATGGCTACACCTTC; CDR3 protein: CASRGGNYGYTF; V gene: TRBV27; clone size: -; D gene: -; J gene: TRBJ1-2
CDR3 DNA: TGTGCCAGCAGCGGACAGTGGTCGGCTGAAAAACTGTTTTTT; CDR3 protein: CASSGQWSAEKLFF; V gene: TRBV9; clone size: -; D gene: -; J gene: TRBJ1-4
CDR3 DNA: TGTGCCAGCAGTTACATCGGGGGGCAGGGGAGAACTGAAGCTTTCTTT; CDR3 protein: CASSYIGGQGRTEAFF; V gene: TRBV6-5; clone size: -; D gene: -; J gene: TRBJ1-1
CDR3 DNA: TGTGCCAGCAGCCGGACAGTGAGCTCCTACGAGCAGTACTTC; CDR3 protein: CASSRTVSSYEQYF; V gene: TRBV6-5; clone size: -; D gene: -; J gene: TRBJ2-7
CDR3 DNA: TGTGCCAGCAGCGCTCAAGCTAGCTATGGAGGAGAGACCCAGTACTTC; CDR3 protein: CASSAQASYGGETQYF; V gene: TRBV9; clone size: -; D gene: -; J gene: TRBJ2-5
CDR3 DNA: TGCGCCAGCAGCCAAGATTCGCTAGCGGCCTGGGGGGAGCAGTTCTTC; CDR3 protein: CASSQDSLAAWGEQFF; V gene: TRBV4-3; clone size: -; D gene: TRBD2; J gene: TRBJ2-1
CDR3 DNA: TGTGCCAGCACCCAGGGCGTGGAAAACACCATATATTTT; CDR3 protein: CASTQGVENTIYF; V gene: TRBV28; clone size: -; D gene: -; J gene: TRBJ1-3
CDR3 DNA: TGTGCCAGCAGCGTATCGGCAGGGGGCTCCACAGATACGCAGTATTTT; CDR3 protein: CASSVSAGGSTDTQYF; V gene: TRBV9; clone size: few; D gene: TRBD1; J gene: TRBJ2-3
CDR3 DNA: TGTGCCAGCAGTGTAGACAGGGTGGGGACAGATACGCAGTATTTT; CDR3 protein: CASSVDRVGTDTQYF; V gene: TRBV6-1; clone size: -; D gene: TRBD1; J gene: TRBJ2-3
CDR3 DNA: TGTGCCAGCAGTGAAAGAAGGGGAAGTGGAAACACCATATATTTT; CDR3 protein: CASSERRGSGNTIYF; V gene: TRBV2; clone size: few; D gene: -; J gene: TRBJ1-3
CDR3 DNA: TGTGCCAGCAGCTTAGGCGCAGGATGGAACACTGAAGCTTTCTTT; CDR3 protein: CASSLGAGWNTEAFF; V gene: TRBV7-6; clone size: -; D gene: -; J gene: TRBJ1-1
CDR3 DNA: TGTGCCAGCAGCCCGGGACAGGCGGGTACTGAAGCTTTCTTT; CDR3 protein: CASSPGQAGTEAFF; V gene: TRBV5-4; clone size: -; D gene: TRBD1; J gene: TRBJ1-1
CDR3 DNA: TGTGCCAGCACCCAAGGTGGGGCTTGGGGCACTGAAGCTTTCTTT; CDR3 protein: CASTQGGAWGTEAFF; V gene: TRBV25-1; clone size: -; D gene: -; J gene: TRBJ1-1
CDR3 DNA: TGTGCCAGCAGCTTAAAGAGGAACACTGAAGCTTTCTTT; CDR3 protein: CASSLKRNTEAFF; V gene: TRBV11-2; clone size: few; D gene: -; J gene: TRBJ1-1
CDR3 DNA: TGTGCCAGCAGCTTAGGACAGCAAGAGACCCAGTACTTC; CDR3 protein: CASSLGQQETQYF; V gene: TRBV11-3; clone size: -; D gene: -; J gene: TRBJ2-5